These 24 T cell receptor beta chains share one sample of origin, sequenced in a study of molecular identifiers for immune sequencing clone quantification. Each CDR3 protein is one row after TCRdb ran MiXCR on the PCR reads. The table has tens of thousands of distinct CDR3 sequences, around 18% seen once. Sequencing was done on a sample of naive CD8+ T cells from blood, with Jurkat cell RNA spiked in. Subset described: FACS-sorted CD8+CD4-CCR7+CD45RA+ naive T cells. These receptors all come from a human donor in good health. Some libraries in this study had Jurkat cell RNA spiked in.

This clonotype was counted at least ten times. The rearrangement joins TRBV12-3 or TRBV12-4 to TRBJ2-4, with D perhaps matching TRBD1 (5 bases). V lost 4 bases, J lost 2 bases, and 15 bases lay in between. The CDR3 runs to 16 residues. Here the CDR3 reads CASSSLSDSPKNIQYF. The CDR3 DNA reads as TGTGCCAGCAGTTCTCTATCTGACAGTCCCAAAAACATTCAGTACTTC.

This clonotype was counted ten times or more. The chain recombines TRBV7-9 with TRBJ1-4; maybe TRBD1 (6 bases). The V gene's germline CDR1 is SEHNR and CDR2 FQNEAQ (reference sequence). CDR3 size: 15 residues. Trimming removed 5 bases from V and 8 bases from J, with 18 bases in between. CDR3 residues: CASSPPGVGNEKLFF. As DNA, the CDR3 is TGTGCCAGCAGCCCGCCAGGGGTGGGGAACGAAAAACTGTTTTTT.

To note about this clonotype: This may come from a read error, since a much larger clone is one base off. The J gene is TRBJ2-7, the V gene TRBV7-6; the match to TRBD2 covers 9 bases. This CDR3 has 14 amino acids. The V gene's germline CDR1 is SGHVS and CDR2 FNYEAQ. The CDR3 region is CASGLPPAGGEQYF. The CDR3, as DNA: TGTGCCAGCGGCTTACCCCCAGCGGGGGGCGAGCAGTACTTC.

This clonotype occurred many times. CDR3 in amino acids: CSVPGDYTGELFF. The CDR3 DNA sequence: TGCAGCGTTCCCGGGGACTACACCGGGGAGCTGTTTTTT. This chain joins TRBV29-1 and TRBJ2-2; a possible D gene is TRBD2 (6 bases). Germline values: CDR1 SQVTM, CDR2 ANQGSEA. There are 13 residues in the CDR3. Trimming cost V 5 bases and J 3 bases, with 10 bases left between them.

Note on this clonotype: This could be a read error, since a much larger clone is one nucleotide away. This chain links TRBV6-2 or TRBV6-3 with TRBJ2-7; D gene uncertain. Germline lookup yields CDR1 MNHEY and CDR2 SVGEGT. The CDR3 consists of 14 residues. The CDR3 DNA is TGTGCCAGCAGTTACGACTTTCGCTCCTACGGGCAGTACTTC. Protein product: CASSYDFRSYGQYF.

The table lists this clonotype with many counts. V usage is TRBV25-1 and J usage is TRBJ2-2, with 8 bases identical to TRBD2. V lost 0 bases, J lost 4 bases, and 13 bases stayed unmatched. The germline V gene encodes CDR1 MGHDK and CDR2 SYGVNS. The CDR3 extends over 19 amino acids. The CDR3 is CASSEYRLTSGRITGELFF. CDR3 coding DNA: TGTGCCAGCAGTGAATATCGTCTTACTAGCGGACGAATCACCGGGGAGCTGTTTTTT.

This clonotype occurred many times. The chain recombines TRBV27 with TRBJ2-7; possibly TRBD1 for D (6 bases). This CDR3 is 14 amino acids long. Germline loops: CDR1 MNHEY, CDR2 SMNVEV (reference sequence). V gave up 6 bases and J gave up 6 bases, with 18 bases separating them. CDR3 sequence: CASSSQGFGGEQYF. The CDR3 DNA reads TGTGCCAGCAGCTCTCAGGGGTTCGGCGGCGAGCAGTACTTC.

This clonotype occurred many times. This chain joins TRBV10-3 and TRBJ2-1; 7 bases are shared with TRBD2. This CDR3 spans 15 amino acids. Looked up from germline, CDR1 is ENHRY and CDR2 is SYGVKD. J lost 7 bases, V lost 3 bases, and 9 bases had no gene match. The chain's CDR3 is CAISDSRSGGNEQFF. In DNA, the CDR3 is TGTGCCATCAGTGACTCGAGATCGGGGGGTAATGAGCAGTTCTTC.

The table lists this clonotype with many counts. The V gene is TRBV11-2, the J gene TRBJ2-7; 10 positions match TRBD2. CDR1 and CDR2 (germline): SGHAT, FQNNGV. J gave up 1 base and V 3 bases, and 6 bases lay outside the gene matches. CDR3 length: 16 residues. The CDR3 reads CASSLDGLAASYEQYF. The CDR3 DNA reads TGTGCCAGCAGCTTGGATGGACTAGCGGCATCCTACGAGCAGTACTTC.

This sequence joins TRBV29-1 and TRBJ2-7, with 7 bases that match TRBD2. Unmatched junction bases numbered 8, after V lost 4 bases and J lost 5 bases. The CDR3 has 13 amino acids. Germline V gene lookup returns CDR1 SQVTM and CDR2 ANQGSEA. CDR3 in DNA: TGCAGCGTTGTGGGCGGGAGCGTCAACGAGCAGTACTTC. Its translation is CSVVGGSVNEQYF.

The count of this clonotype is one. A read error may explain this, as a much larger clone is one base away. The chain combines TRBV20-1 with TRBJ2-1, with 9 bases matching TRBD2. Germline CDR1 reads DFQATT; CDR2 reads SNEGSKA (reference sequence). The CDR3 length is 15 residues. CDR3 coding DNA: TGCAGTGCTAGCCCCTCTAGCGGGGACTACGATGAGCAGTTCTTC. The encoded protein is CSASPSSGDYDEQFF.

This clonotype was seen a few times. The J gene is TRBJ1-6, the V gene TRBV12-3 or TRBV12-4; the D gene is possibly TRBD1 (6 bases). This CDR3 region has 14 residues. Trimming left V 6 bases short and J 6 bases short, with 12 bases between. The DNA of the CDR3 is TGTGCCAGCAGCTACAGGGTTGGTAATTCACCCCTCCACTTT. This codes for CASSYRVGNSPLHF.

This clonotype has a count of ten or more. The chain recombines TRBV19 with TRBJ1-2, with a tentative D call TRBD1 (5 bases). This CDR3 has 12 amino acids. CDR1 LNHDA and CDR2 SQIVND come from the germline V gene (reference sequence). Trimming cost V 4 bases and J 12 bases, with 15 bases left between them. The CDR3 sequence is CASSNGEGPHTF. CDR3 nucleotide sequence: TGTGCCAGTAGTAACGGCGAGGGACCCCACACCTTC.

About this clonotype itself: Since a much larger clone is just one base distant, this may be a read error. V and J are TRBV27 and TRBJ2-7; no reliable D call. The germline V gene encodes CDR1 MNHEY and CDR2 SMNVEV (reference sequence). CDR3 length: 13 amino acids. In nucleotides, the CDR3 is TGTGCCGGCAGTTTAGGTAGAGCCTACGAGCAGTACTTC. It specifies CAGSLGRAYEQYF.

This clonotype has a count of ten or more. The rearrangement uses TRBV20-1 and TRBJ2-3; tentative D call: TRBD2 (6 bases). The germline CDR1 and CDR2 sequences are DFQATT and SNEGSKA (reference sequence). Between the trimmed V and J ends, which lost 4 bases and 2 bases, there was a span of 13 bases. The CDR3 contains 14 residues. The CDR3 region has the DNA TGCAGTGCTACCCCGGAGGGTGACACAGATACGCAGTATTTT. Its translation: CSATPEGDTDTQYF.

This clonotype was detected ten times or more. V usage is TRBV7-2 and J usage is TRBJ2-3; TRBD2 aligns across 10 bases. After removal of 5 bases from V and 2 bases from J, the junction contained 7 bases not matched to a gene. This CDR3 contains 16 residues. Germline V gene lookup returns CDR1 SGHTA and CDR2 FQGNSA. The CDR3 reads CASSQREGPHTDTQYF. CDR3 nucleotides: TGTGCCAGCAGCCAGCGGGAGGGCCCCCACACAGATACGCAGTATTTT.

In this sample, this clonotype turned up many times. The J gene is TRBJ2-3, the V gene TRBV6-2 or TRBV6-3, with 10 bases fitting TRBD2. The germline V gene encodes CDR1 MNHEY and CDR2 SVGEGT. J was trimmed by 4 bases and V by 4 bases; bases with no gene match: 8. The CDR3 covers 16 residues. The CDR3 sequence is CASSFGLAGEADTQYF. DNA of the CDR3: TGTGCCAGCAGTTTTGGTCTAGCGGGAGAAGCAGATACGCAGTATTTT.

This clonotype was found many times. This chain connects TRBV7-8 to TRBJ2-3; 7 bases match TRBD1. V shed 5 bases and J 3 bases; nucleotides not matched to a gene: 5. This CDR3 contains 14 residues. The germline CDR1 and CDR2 sequences are SGHVS and FQNEAQ. CDR3 sequence (DNA): TGTGCCAGCAGCGACGGGACAGTAACAGATACGCAGTATTTT. It yields the protein CASSDGTVTDTQYF.

This clonotype was observed at least ten times. This rearrangement joins TRBV19 to TRBJ1-1; TRBD1 might be the D (5 bases). CDR3 length equals 15 residues. The germline V gene encodes CDR1 LNHDA and CDR2 SQIVND (reference sequence). Deletions cut 0 bases from V and 4 bases from J, with 12 bases between. The CDR3 DNA follows: TGTGCCAGTAGTATAGATGACAGCCAATCCACTGAAGCTTTCTTT. It specifies CASSIDDSQSTEAFF.

This clonotype was picked up many times. The CDR3 here is CASSHGTYSYEQYF. CDR3 sequence (DNA): TGTGCCAGCAGCCACGGGACTTACTCCTACGAGCAGTACTTC. The chain joins TRBV3-1 to TRBJ2-7; a weak D match, TRBD2 (6 bases). From germline, CDR1 is LGHDT and CDR2 YNNKEL (reference sequence). The CDR3 loop spans 14 amino acids. V was clipped by 3 bases and J by 0 bases, with 9 bases between them.

On this clonotype itself: This sequence may be a read error, since a much larger clone differs from it by one base. This CDR3 fails to terminate in the conserved phenylalanine or tryptophan, so it likely reflects a read error. This chain joins TRBV29-1 and TRBJ1-1; the D is unclear. The germline gives CDR1 SQVTM, CDR2 ANQGSEA. CDR3 length: 11 amino acids. V lost 8 bases and J lost 2, with 9 bases in between. The CDR3 here is CSSPGNTEAFL. DNA of the CDR3: TGCAGCTCCCCAGGAAACACTGAAGCTTTCCTT.

This clonotype occurred many times. This chain joins TRBV4-3 and TRBJ1-5; tentatively, D is TRBD1 (5 bases). The CDR3 totals 15 residues. Germline loops: CDR1 LGHNA, CDR2 YSLEER. The V end was cut by 4 bases, the J end by 0 bases, with 10 bases between. The CDR3 region has the DNA TGCGCCAGCAGCCGTGACAGAGATAGCAATCAGCCCCAGCATTTT. Translating gives CASSRDRDSNQPQHF.

This clonotype was recorded many times. The chain recombines TRBV11-3 with TRBJ2-7; TRBD2 agrees at 9 bases. CDR1 is SGHNT, CDR2 YENEEA, per germline. The CDR3 loop spans 15 amino acids. V was pared by 4 bases and J by 3 bases, with 7 bases of the junction left unmatched. CDR3 coding DNA: TGTGCCAGCAGCTCACCCGCTAGCGGGGACTACGAGCAGTACTTC. Its protein is CASSSPASGDYEQYF.

Ten or more counts support this clonotype. V is TRBV30 and J is TRBJ2-7; tentative D call: TRBD1 (7 bases). The V end lost 2 bases, the J end lost 4 bases, and 12 bases lay between the germline ends. The CDR3 contains 13 residues. The germline V gene encodes CDR1 GTSNPN and CDR2 SVGIG (reference sequence). The CDR3 coding sequence is TGTGCCTGGAGTACGACAGGGAGGTACGAGCAGTACTTC. Translation gives CAWSTTGRYEQYF.